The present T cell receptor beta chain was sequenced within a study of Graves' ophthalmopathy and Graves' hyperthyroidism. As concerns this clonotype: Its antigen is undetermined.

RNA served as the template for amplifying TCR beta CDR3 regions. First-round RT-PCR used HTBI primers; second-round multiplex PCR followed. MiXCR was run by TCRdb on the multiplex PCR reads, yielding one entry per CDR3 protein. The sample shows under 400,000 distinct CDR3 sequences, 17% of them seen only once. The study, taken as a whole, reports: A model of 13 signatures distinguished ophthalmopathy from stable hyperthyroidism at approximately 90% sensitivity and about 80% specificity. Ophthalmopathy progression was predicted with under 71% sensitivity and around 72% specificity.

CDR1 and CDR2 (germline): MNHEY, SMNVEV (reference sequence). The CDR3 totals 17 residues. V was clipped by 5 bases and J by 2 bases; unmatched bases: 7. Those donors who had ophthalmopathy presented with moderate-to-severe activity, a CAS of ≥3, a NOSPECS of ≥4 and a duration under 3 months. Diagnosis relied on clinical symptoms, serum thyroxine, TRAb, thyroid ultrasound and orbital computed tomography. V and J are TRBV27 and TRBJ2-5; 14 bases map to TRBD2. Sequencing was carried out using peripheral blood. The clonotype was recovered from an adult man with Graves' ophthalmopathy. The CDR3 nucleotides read TGTGCCAGCAGTCCCCGGACTAGCGGGGGGCCGCAAGAGACCCAGTACTTC. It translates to CASSPRTSGGPQETQYF.